Shown below are 14 T cell receptor beta chains from a single sample sequenced in a study of cytomegalovirus exposure and HLA in healthy donors. Researchers ran the PCR with 60 Vbeta and 13 Jbeta primers. The method was immunoSEQ multiplex PCR; TCRdb's version includes in-frame clones alone and lacks a portion of them. The profile shows more than 85,000 clones, around three quarters of them singletons. The sequenced sample was PBMCs. The source is a woman between 50 and 59 years old in good health and CMV-seropositive.

This clone has just a few counts. The genes are TRBV11-3 and TRBJ1-2; 7 bases agree with TRBD1. Germline CDR1 reads SGHNT; CDR2 reads YENEEA. The CDR3 length is 16 residues. J lost 6 bases, V lost 0 bases, and 10 bases had no gene match. The CDR3 DNA reads as TGTGCCAGCAGCTTAGAGGAAGGAGGGGGCGCAAATGGCTACACCTTC. Its protein product is CASSLEEGGGANGYTF.

The V gene is TRBV10-3, the J gene TRBJ2-2, with TRBD2 matching 9 bases. The germline CDR1 and CDR2 sequences are ENHRY and SYGVKD. V lost 5 bases, J lost 3 bases, and 1 base stayed unmatched. This CDR3 spans 14 amino acids. The CDR3 DNA sequence: TGTGCCATCAGTAGGACTAGCGACACCGGGGAGCTGTTTTTT. Its protein product is CAISRTSDTGELFF.

The chain recombines TRBV5-1 with TRBJ2-7; a possible D gene is TRBD1 (6 bases). The V gene's germline CDR1 is SGHRS and CDR2 YFSETQ. CDR3 length equals 15 residues. Trimming left V 2 bases short and J 3 bases short, with 15 bases between. The CDR3 bases are TGCGCCAGCAGCTTACCAGGGGCCTACCTCTACGAGCAGTACTTC. It codes for CASSLPGAYLYEQYF.

This clone was detected once. The genes are TRBV7-2 and TRBJ1-2, with TRBD1 identical over 9 bases. Germline assignment: CDR1 SGHTA and CDR2 FQGNSA. Trimming at V came to 3 bases and at J to 3 bases, leaving 2 bases not matched to a gene. This CDR3 is built from 14 residues. The CDR3 nucleotides are TGTGCCAGCAGCTTCGGACAGGGGTACTATGGCTACACCTTC. This gives the protein CASSFGQGYYGYTF.

V gene TRBV5-4 combines with J gene TRBJ1-4, with a weak D call TRBD1 (5 bases). V lost 4 bases to trimming and J lost 5 bases, with 15 bases between them. Germline assignment: CDR1 SGHNT and CDR2 YYREEE (reference sequence). This CDR3 comprises 15 residues. The CDR3 region is CASSRRQFQNEKLFF. CDR3 nucleotide sequence: TGTGCCAGCAGCAGACGACAGTTTCAGAATGAAAAACTGTTTTTT. The whole variable domain, filled in from reference TRBV5-4 and TRBJ1-4, reads ETGVTQSPTHLIKTRGQQVTLRCSSQSGHNTVSWYQQALGQGPQFIFQYYREEENGRGNFPPRFSGLQFPNYSSELNVNALELDDSALYLCASSRRQFQNEKLFFGSGTQLSVL.

V and J are TRBV4-3 and TRBJ2-5; D unresolved. V was cut by 3 bases and J by 0 bases, with 5 bases left in between. Germline values: CDR1 LGHNA, CDR2 YSLEER. The CDR3 runs 13 residues. The CDR3 nucleotides are TGCGCCAGCAGCCAGGAGTACCAAGAGACCCAGTACTTC. Protein product: CASSQEYQETQYF.

In regard to this clone: Compared with germline, one end of the junction differs, possibly owing to a read error. The V call is TRBV30, the J call TRBJ1-4; the match to TRBD1 covers 7 bases. Per the germline V gene, CDR1 is GTSNPN and CDR2 is SVGIG (reference sequence). The CDR3 has 11 amino acids. The CDR3 nucleotides read TGTGCCTGGAAGGGGGCTGCCAGGGGGATTTTT. Translating gives CAWKGAARGIF.

The V and J genes are TRBV14 and TRBJ2-7; 8 bases fit TRBD1. The CDR3 has 14 amino acids. The V segment lost 0 bases and the J segment 7 bases; nucleotides outside the gene matches: 5. Germline V gene sequence: CDR1 SGHDN, CDR2 FVKESK. The CDR3 DNA sequence: TGTGCCAGCAGCCAAGAGGTCAGGGGGCCTGAGCAGTACTTC. Protein product: CASSQEVRGPEQYF.

J is TRBJ2-5 and V is TRBV5-1, with 7 bases that match TRBD1. CDR1 SGHRS and CDR2 YFSETQ come from the germline V gene. Germline trimming cut 2 bases from V and 4 bases from J; bases unmatched to any gene: 5. CDR3 length equals 14 residues. This CDR3 reads CASSFQGGVETQYF. The CDR3 DNA sequence: TGCGCCAGCAGCTTCCAAGGGGGCGTAGAGACCCAGTACTTC.

V is TRBV29-1 and J is TRBJ2-1, with 7 bases identical to TRBD2. Germline assignment: CDR1 SQVTM and CDR2 ANQGSEA. Trimming at V came to 7 bases and at J to 2 bases, leaving 2 bases not matched to a gene. This CDR3 has 12 amino acids. The CDR3 here is CSGGSTYNEQFF. The CDR3 nucleotides read TGCAGCGGCGGGAGTACCTACAATGAGCAGTTCTTC.

This clone has more than one count but fewer than ten. V and J are TRBV19 and TRBJ1-5; D is ambiguous. CDR3 length: 13 amino acids. Per germline, CDR1 LNHDA and CDR2 SQIVND (reference sequence). Trimming left V 2 bases short and J 7 bases short, with 9 bases between. The CDR3 is CASSISRGQPQHF. CDR3 bases: TGTGCCAGTAGTATATCTCGGGGACAGCCCCAGCATTTT.

This chain links TRBV7-9 with TRBJ2-1; 12 bases are shared with TRBD2. This CDR3 comprises 15 residues. The ends lost 3 bases at V and 9 bases at J; junction bases unmatched: 6. The germline V gene encodes CDR1 SEHNR and CDR2 FQNEAQ (reference sequence). In nucleotides, the CDR3 is TGTGCCAGCAGCTTGGGACTAGCGGGTATGGGTGAGCAGTTCTTC. Protein sequence: CASSLGLAGMGEQFF.

The gene calls are TRBV9 and TRBJ2-3; 7 nucleotides line up with TRBD2. The CDR3 loop spans 14 amino acids. The germline V gene has CDR1 SGDLS and CDR2 YYNGEE. V gave up 2 bases and J gave up 5 bases; unmatched junction bases: 5. CDR3 nucleotides: TGTGCCAGCAGCGTGGCGGGAGATGTAGATACGCAGTATTTT. This gives the protein CASSVAGDVDTQYF.

The rearrangement links TRBV13 to TRBJ1-1, with D tentatively TRBD1 (6 bases). V lost 5 bases and J 4 bases, leaving 8 bases between the germline ends. Germline loops: CDR1 PRHDT, CDR2 FYEKMQ (reference sequence). There are 12 residues in the CDR3. This chain's CDR3 is CASSQGSTEAFF. The CDR3 DNA reads TGTGCCAGCAGCCAGGGGAGCACTGAAGCTTTCTTT.